This TCR beta chain emerged from a study of cytomegalovirus exposure and HLA in healthy donors. The wider study: In a later analysis, it was reported that the roughly 130 validation repertoires had been produced on the same platform as the 550 to 700 repertoires belonging to the first cohort. Study observations and caveats: Cytomegalovirus-associated TCR beta chains were listed, numbering some 150.

Profiling relied on immunoSEQ multiplex PCR, and the TCRdb table lists in-frame clones only, not all of them. The data hold about 170,000 clones, with 75% to 90% observed a single time. V was shortened by 2 bases and J by 8 bases, with 12 bases between the two germline ends. This CDR3 has 13 residues. Germline CDR1 and CDR2: SEHNR and FQNEAQ (reference sequence). Note on this clone: Antigen: not known.

This clonotype was sampled from a woman aged 18-29 years in good health and CMV-seronegative. The sequencing input was PBMCs. This sequence joins TRBV7-9 and TRBJ1-2, with no clear D. DNA of the CDR3: TGTGCCAGCAGCTTATCCCTCGGTCGAGGCTACACCTTC. This encodes CASSLSLGRGYTF. The whole variable domain, filled in from reference TRBV7-9 and TRBJ1-2, reads DTGVSQNPRHKITKRGQNVTFRCDPISEHNRLYWYRQTLGQGPEFLTYFQNEAQLEKSRLLSDRFSAERPKGSFSTLEIQRTEQGDSAMYLCASSLSLGRGYTFGSGTRLTVV.